This TCR beta chain was observed in a study of T cell changes during pregnancy in multiple sclerosis. The CDR3 contains 16 residues. Germline CDR1 is SGHNT and CDR2 is YYREEE (reference sequence). The J segment lost 3 bases and the V segment lost 4 bases, leaving 8 bases of the junction unmatched. Produced via immunoSEQ multiplex PCR; TCRdb's table is partial and in-frame only. Among about 93,000 clones listed, 91% were seen once. The V call is TRBV5-4, the J call TRBJ2-3; the match to TRBD1 covers 10 bases. The sequence was collected from a female donor in good health, enrolled as a control in a pregnancy study. The material sequenced was peripheral blood, taken after pregnancy. The CDR3 spells CASSPDRGRGTDTQYF. CDR3 nucleotides: TGTGCCAGCAGCCCCGACAGGGGGCGAGGGACAGATACGCAGTATTTT.